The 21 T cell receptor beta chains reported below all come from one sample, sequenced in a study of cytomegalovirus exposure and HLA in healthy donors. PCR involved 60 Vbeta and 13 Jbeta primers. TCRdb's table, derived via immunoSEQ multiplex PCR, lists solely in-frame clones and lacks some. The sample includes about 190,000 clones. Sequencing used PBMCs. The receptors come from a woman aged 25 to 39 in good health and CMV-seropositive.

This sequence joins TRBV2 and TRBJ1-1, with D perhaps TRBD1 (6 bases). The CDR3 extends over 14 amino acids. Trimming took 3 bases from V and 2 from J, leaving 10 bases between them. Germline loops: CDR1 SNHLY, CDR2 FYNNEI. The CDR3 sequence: CASSEDSYNTEAFF. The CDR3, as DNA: TGTGCCAGCAGTGAGGACAGTTACAACACTGAAGCTTTCTTT. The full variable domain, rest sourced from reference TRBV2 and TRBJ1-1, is EPEVTQTPSHQVTQMGQEVILRCVPISNHLYFYWYRQILGQKVEFLVSFYNNEISEKSEIFDDQFSVERPDGSNFTLKIRSTKLEDSAMYFCASSEDSYNTEAFFGQGTRLTVV.

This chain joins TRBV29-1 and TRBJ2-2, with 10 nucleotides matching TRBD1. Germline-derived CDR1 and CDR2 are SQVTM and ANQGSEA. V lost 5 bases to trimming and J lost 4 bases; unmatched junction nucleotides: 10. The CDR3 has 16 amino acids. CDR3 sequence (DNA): TGCAGCGTTTTACGCGGGACAGGGGTACCCACCGGGGAGCTGTTTTTT. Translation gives CSVLRGTGVPTGELFF.

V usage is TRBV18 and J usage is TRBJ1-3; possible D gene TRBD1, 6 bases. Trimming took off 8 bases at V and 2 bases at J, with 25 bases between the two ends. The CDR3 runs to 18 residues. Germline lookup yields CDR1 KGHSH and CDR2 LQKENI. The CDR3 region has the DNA TGTGCCAGCCGACCTTTGGGGCCCGAGACAGGTGCTGGAAACACCATATATTTT. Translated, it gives CASRPLGPETGAGNTIYF.

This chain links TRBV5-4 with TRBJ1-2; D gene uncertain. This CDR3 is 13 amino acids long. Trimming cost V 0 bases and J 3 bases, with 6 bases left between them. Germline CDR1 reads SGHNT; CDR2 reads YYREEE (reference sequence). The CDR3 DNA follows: TGTGCCAGCAGCTTGGGGGAGGACTATGGCTACACCTTC. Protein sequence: CASSLGEDYGYTF.

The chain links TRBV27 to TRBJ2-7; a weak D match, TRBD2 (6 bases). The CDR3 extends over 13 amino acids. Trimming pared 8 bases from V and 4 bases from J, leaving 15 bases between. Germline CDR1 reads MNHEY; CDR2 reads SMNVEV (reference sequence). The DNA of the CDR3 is TGTGCCAGCGCCCGGGACTCCCAATACGAGCAGTACTTC. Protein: CASARDSQYEQYF.

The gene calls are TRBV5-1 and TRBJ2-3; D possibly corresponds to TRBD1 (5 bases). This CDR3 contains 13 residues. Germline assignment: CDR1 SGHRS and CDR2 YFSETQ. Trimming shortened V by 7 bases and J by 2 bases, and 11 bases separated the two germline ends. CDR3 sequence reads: CASGADNTDTQYF. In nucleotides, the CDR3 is TGCGCCAGCGGGGCAGACAACACAGATACGCAGTATTTT.

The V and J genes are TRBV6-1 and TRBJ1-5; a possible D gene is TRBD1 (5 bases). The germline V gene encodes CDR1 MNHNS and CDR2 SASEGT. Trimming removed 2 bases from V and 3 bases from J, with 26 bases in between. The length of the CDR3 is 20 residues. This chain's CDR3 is CASSERFSKDKLYLNQPQHF. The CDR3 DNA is TGTGCCAGCAGTGAAAGGTTTTCAAAGGACAAGTTATATCTCAATCAGCCCCAGCATTTT.

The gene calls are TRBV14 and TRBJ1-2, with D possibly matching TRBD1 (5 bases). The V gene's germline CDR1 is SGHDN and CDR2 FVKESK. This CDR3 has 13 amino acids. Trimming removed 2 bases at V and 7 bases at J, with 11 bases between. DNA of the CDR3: TGTGCCAGCAGCCAATTCCAGGGAGGTGGCTACACCTTC. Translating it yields CASSQFQGGGYTF.

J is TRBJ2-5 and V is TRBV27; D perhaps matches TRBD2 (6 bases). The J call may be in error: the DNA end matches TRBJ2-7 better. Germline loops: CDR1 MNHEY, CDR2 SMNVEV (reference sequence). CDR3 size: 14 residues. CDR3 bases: TGTGCCAGCAGTTTAAGGCTAGCGAACTACGAGCAGTACTTC. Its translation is CASSLRLANYEQYF.

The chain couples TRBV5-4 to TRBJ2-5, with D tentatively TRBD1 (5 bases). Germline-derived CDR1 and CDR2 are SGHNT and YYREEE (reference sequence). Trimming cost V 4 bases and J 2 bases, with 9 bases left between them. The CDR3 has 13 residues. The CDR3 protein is CASSRQGQETQYF. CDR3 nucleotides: TGTGCCAGCAGCCGTCAGGGACAAGAGACCCAGTACTTC. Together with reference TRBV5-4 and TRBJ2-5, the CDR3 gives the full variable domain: ETGVTQSPTHLIKTRGQQVTLRCSSQSGHNTVSWYQQALGQGPQFIFQYYREEENGRGNFPPRFSGLQFPNYSSELNVNALELDDSALYLCASSRQGQETQYFGPGTRLLVL.

The DNA for the CDR3 is TGTGCCACCAGCGCTAAGCTCGATACGCAGTATTTT. Translation gives CATSAKLDTQYF. This chain connects TRBV15 to TRBJ2-3; D is ambiguous. CDR3 length: 12 amino acids. Germline CDR1 is LNHNV and CDR2 is YYDKDF (reference sequence). The V gene lost 5 bases and the J gene lost 6 bases, with 9 bases spanning the gap.

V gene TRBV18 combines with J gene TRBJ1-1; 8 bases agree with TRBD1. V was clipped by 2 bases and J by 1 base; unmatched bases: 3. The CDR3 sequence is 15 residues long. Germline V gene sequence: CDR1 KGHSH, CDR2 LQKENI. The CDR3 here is CASSPGQGENTEAFF. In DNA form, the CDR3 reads TGTGCCAGCTCACCAGGACAGGGAGAGAACACTGAAGCTTTCTTT.

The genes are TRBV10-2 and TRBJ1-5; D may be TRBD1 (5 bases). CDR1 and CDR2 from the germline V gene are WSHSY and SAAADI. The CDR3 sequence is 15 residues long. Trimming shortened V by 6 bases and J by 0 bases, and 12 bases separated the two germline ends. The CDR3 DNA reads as TGCGCCAGCAGCCGAATAGGGGATAGCAATCAGCCCCAGCATTTT. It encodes CASSRIGDSNQPQHF.

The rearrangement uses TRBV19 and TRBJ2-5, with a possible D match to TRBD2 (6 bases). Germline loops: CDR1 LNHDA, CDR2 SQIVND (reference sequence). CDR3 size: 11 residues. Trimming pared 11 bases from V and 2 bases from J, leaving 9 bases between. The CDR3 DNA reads TGTGCCGTGGGACTTCAAGAGACCCAGTACTTC. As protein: CAVGLQETQYF.

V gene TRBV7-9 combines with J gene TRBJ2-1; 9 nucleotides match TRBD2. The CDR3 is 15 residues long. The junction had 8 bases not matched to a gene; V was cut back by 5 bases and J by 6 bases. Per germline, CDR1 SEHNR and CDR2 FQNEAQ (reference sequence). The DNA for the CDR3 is TGTGCCAGCAGCCCCCCGGCTAGCGGGATCAATGAGCAGTTCTTC. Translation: CASSPPASGINEQFF.

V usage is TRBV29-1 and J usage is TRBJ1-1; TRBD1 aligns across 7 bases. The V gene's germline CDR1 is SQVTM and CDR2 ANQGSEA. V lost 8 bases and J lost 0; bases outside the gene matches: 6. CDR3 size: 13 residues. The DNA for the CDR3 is TGCAGCTCCAGGGGGGACATGAACACTGAAGCTTTCTTT. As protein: CSSRGDMNTEAFF.

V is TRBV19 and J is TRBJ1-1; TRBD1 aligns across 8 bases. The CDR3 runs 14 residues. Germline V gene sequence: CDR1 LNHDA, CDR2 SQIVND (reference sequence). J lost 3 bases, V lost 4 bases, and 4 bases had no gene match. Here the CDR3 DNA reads TGTGCCAGTAGTAGCGGACAGGGTTACACTGAAGCTTTCTTT. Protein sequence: CASSSGQGYTEAFF. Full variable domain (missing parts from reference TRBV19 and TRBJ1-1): DGGITQSPKYLFRKEGQNVTLSCEQNLNHDAMYWYRQDPGQGLRLIYYSQIVNDFQKGDIAEGYSVSREKKESFPLTVTSAQKNPTAFYLCASSSGQGYTEAFFGQGTRLTVV.

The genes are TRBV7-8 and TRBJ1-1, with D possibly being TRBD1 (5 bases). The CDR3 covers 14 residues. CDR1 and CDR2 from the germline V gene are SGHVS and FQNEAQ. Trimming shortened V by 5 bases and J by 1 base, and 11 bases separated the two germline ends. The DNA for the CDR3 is TGTGCCAGCAGCGGGTTCAGGGAGAACACTGAAGCTTTCTTT. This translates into CASSGFRENTEAFF.

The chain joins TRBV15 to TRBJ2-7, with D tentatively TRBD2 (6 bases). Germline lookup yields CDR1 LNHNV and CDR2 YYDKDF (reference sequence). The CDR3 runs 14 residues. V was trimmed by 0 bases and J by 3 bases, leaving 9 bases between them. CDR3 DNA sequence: TGTGCCACCAGCAGAGAAAGGGGAGGCTACGAGCAGTACTTC. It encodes CATSRERGGYEQYF.

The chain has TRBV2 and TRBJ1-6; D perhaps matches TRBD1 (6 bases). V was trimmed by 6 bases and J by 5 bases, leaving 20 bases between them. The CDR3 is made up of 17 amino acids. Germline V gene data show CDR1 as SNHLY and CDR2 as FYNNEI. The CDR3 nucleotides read TGTGCCAGCAGCCAATCCTTTACAGGGACCCATAATTCACCCCTCCACTTT. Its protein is CASSQSFTGTHNSPLHF.

The CDR3 region is CASSLSGLAGTTQYF. The DNA for the CDR3 is TGTGCCAGCAGCCTCTCTGGGCTAGCGGGGACTACGCAGTATTTT. The chain has TRBV7-6 and TRBJ2-3; 9 positions match TRBD2. The germline V gene has CDR1 SGHVS and CDR2 FNYEAQ. With V trimmed by 5 bases and J by 8 bases, 11 bases remained unmatched. The CDR3 is made up of 15 amino acids.